This record concerns one T cell receptor (beta chain) sequence. Its target is unknown. The repertoire was sequenced with immunoSEQ multiplex PCR; TCRdb's copy has only in-frame clones and lacks some. The profile shows some 150,000 clones, 60% to 85% of them singletons. CDR3 length: 16 amino acids. This entry comes from a study of cytotoxic CD8 clonotypes in ibrutinib-treated CLL. Study-level results: Baseline levels of clonality went above those of age-matched healthy donors and moved with circulating CD8+ T-cell counts.

The chain couples TRBV21-1 to TRBJ1-2; the D call TRBD1 from the table was never checked on the DNA. TRBV21-1 is marked as a pseudogene. The receptor comes from a human donor with chronic lymphocytic leukemia. The specimen comprised PBMCs, sampled after 12 months of ibrutinib treatment. CDR3 nucleotide sequence: TGTGCCAGCAGCAAAGGAATTACAGGGGGCGTCTATGGCTACACCTTC. Residues: CASSKGITGGVYGYTF.